These 15 T cell receptor beta chains came from one sample sequenced in a study of CXCR3-negative and CXCR3-positive naive CD8 T cells. The method, 5' RACE with UMI labels, was used to prepare the TRB cDNA libraries. TCRdb re-called the 5' RACE reads and gives one entry per CDR3 protein, without DNA. The clone table shows tens of thousands of distinct CDR3 sequences, with the ten largest holding 14%. The sequenced sample consisted of memory CD8+ T cells from blood. These receptors originate from a human donor in good health. Some clones in this sample may be carry-over from other donors' samples.

The chain carries TRBV9 and TRBJ1-2. The germline CDR1 and CDR2 sequences are SGDLS and YYNGEE. The CDR3 is made up of 13 amino acids. The CDR3 region is CASSVSQTYGYTF.

The V and J genes are TRBV20-1 and TRBJ2-1; TCRdb returns TRBD1, unconfirmable since there is no DNA. This CDR3 has 14 residues. The germline gives CDR1 DFQATT, CDR2 SNEGSKA (reference sequence). The CDR3 loop reads CSASPAGAYNEQFF.

The rearrangement joins TRBV7-9 to TRBJ2-1. The CDR3 runs 15 residues. Germline values: CDR1 SEHNR, CDR2 FQNEAQ (reference sequence). The CDR3 spells CASSFSGASYNEQFF.

The genes are TRBV4-1 and TRBJ2-7; checking the TCRdb D call of TRBD1 is not possible without DNA. The CDR3 consists of 14 residues. The germline V gene has CDR1 MGHRA and CDR2 YSYEKL. The CDR3 here is CASSQEPGKSEQYF.

This CDR3 reads CASSPSGGGEGDEQFF. The rearrangement links TRBV6-4 to TRBJ2-1; no DNA is available, so the TRBD2 call from TCRdb remains unchecked. Germline V gene sequence: CDR1 MRHNA, CDR2 SNTAGT. The CDR3 has 16 amino acids.

The chain is built from TRBV15 and TRBJ2-6; TCRdb gives TRBD1 as the D gene, but with no DNA this cannot be confirmed. The germline V gene has CDR1 LNHNV and CDR2 YYDKDF (reference sequence). The CDR3 spans 14 residues. The CDR3 sequence: CATKGGSGANVLTF.

The rearrangement uses TRBV6-2 or TRBV6-3 and TRBJ2-7. CDR1 is MNHEY, CDR2 SVGEGT, per germline. The CDR3 is made up of 14 amino acids. CDR3 protein: CASSYKPGAYEQYF.

J is TRBJ1-1 and V is TRBV29-1. In germline, CDR1 is SQVTM, CDR2 ANQGSEA. CDR3 length: 14 residues. CDR3 loop: CSVSDELGRTEAFF. The whole variable domain, remainder taken from reference TRBV29-1 and TRBJ1-1, is SAVISQKPSRDICQRGTSLTIQCQVDSQVTMMFWYRQQPGQSLTLIATANQGSEATYESGFVIDKFPISRPNLTFSTLTVSNMSPEDSSIYLCSVSDELGRTEAFFGQGTRLTVV.

V usage is TRBV29-1 and J usage is TRBJ2-3; TCRdb's D call, TRBD2, is unchecked because there is no DNA. This CDR3 has 14 residues. Germline assignment: CDR1 SQVTM and CDR2 ANQGSEA. The chain's CDR3 is CSAFLADNVDGMDF.

This clonotype shows up as medium-sized by frequency. V is TRBV29-1 and J is TRBJ2-3. The CDR3 has 15 amino acids. CDR1 and CDR2 (germline): SQVTM, ANQGSEA. The CDR3 is CSVDRPFTSTDTQYF.

V gene TRBV7-9 combines with J gene TRBJ1-4; the D call from TCRdb, TRBD1, cannot be confirmed without DNA. The CDR3 runs to 14 residues. CDR1 is SEHNR and CDR2 is FQNEAQ in the germline V gene (reference sequence). The CDR3 is CASSLRKGNEKLFF.

The chain joins TRBV20-1 to TRBJ2-7; as DNA is missing, the TRBD1 call by TCRdb cannot be tested. This CDR3 region has 14 residues. CDR1 and CDR2 from the germline V gene are DFQATT and SNEGSKA (reference sequence). The CDR3 reads CSARDSGETYEQYF.

The V call is TRBV5-1, the J call TRBJ2-7; with no DNA, the TCRdb D assignment of TRBD1 cannot be verified. This CDR3 has 16 residues. The V gene's germline CDR1 is SGHRS and CDR2 YFSETQ. The CDR3 spells CASSPPRDRGPYEQYF.

The J gene is TRBJ1-1, the V gene TRBV15. CDR1 is LNHNV and CDR2 is YYDKDF in the germline V gene (reference sequence). This CDR3 is 12 amino acids long. The CDR3 protein is CATSPENTEAFF.

The V and J genes are TRBV19 and TRBJ1-1; no DNA is available, so the TRBD1 call from TCRdb remains unchecked. From germline, CDR1 is LNHDA and CDR2 SQIVND (reference sequence). The CDR3 runs to 11 residues. The CDR3 protein is CASTTGVGAFF.